The source of this TCR beta chain is a study of vaccination and CD4 T cells after COVID-19. Study information: Median time from COVID diagnosis to post-COVID sampling was over 80 days (35 to 161).

The sample holds a few counts of this clonotype. Its antigen is unidentified. This sample's treatment: roughly 10-day PBMC culture with coronavirus spike peptide pools or control peptides (ViraFEST assay). Per well, fewer than 2.5 million PBMCs were cultured in the presence of approximately 10 IU/ml IL-2 and about 9.6 ug/ml peptide pools. The Oncomine TCR Beta short-read assay was what sequenced the DNA obtained from cultured CD4+ T cells. TCRdb reprocessed the PCR reads via MiXCR and lists one record per CDR3 protein. This sample carries 12,000 or so distinct CDR3 sequences, less than 30% of them seen once, and the ten largest clones take roughly 30%. V dropped 3 bases and J dropped 3 bases, with 12 bases sitting between them. Germline CDR1 is GTSNPN and CDR2 is SVGIG (reference sequence). The CDR3 runs to 13 residues.

This chain joins TRBV30 and TRBJ2-7, with a possible D match to TRBD1 (5 bases). The sequencing here drew on CD4+ T cells from blood, cultured in vitro, taken before SARS-CoV-2 vaccination. This sequence originates from a human donor who received a COVID-19 vaccine. CDR3 amino acids: CAWSDTGFYEQYF. As DNA, the CDR3 is TGTGCCTGGAGCGACACAGGTTTCTACGAGCAGTACTTC.